This section outlines one TCR beta chain sequence together with its context. Its antigen remains unknown. This sample is part of a study of vaccination and CD4 T cells after COVID-19. Overall study: Post-diagnosis, post-COVID samples were collected after a median 101 days, ranging 35 to 161. Post-vaccine sample collection happened at a median of approximately 10 weeks after dose two, ranging 14 to 241.

Treatment in this sample: approximately nine-day PBMC culture with coronavirus spike peptide pools or control peptides (ViraFEST assay). Using peptide pools, antigen-specific T cells were expanded in ViraFEST before TCRs were sequenced. It was with roughly 9.6 IU/ml IL-2 and approximately 9.7 ug/ml peptide pools that 2.2 million or so PBMCs per well were cultured. The CDR3 extends over 15 amino acids. Germline CDR1 and CDR2: MNHEY and SVGEGT. V was clipped by 4 bases and J by 2 bases; unmatched bases: 5. Sequence data for DNA of cultured CD4+ T cells were generated by the Oncomine TCR Beta short-read assay. Each CDR3 protein is one row after TCRdb ran MiXCR on the PCR reads. The sample lists about 14,000 distinct CDR3 sequences; under 65% were seen once.

Source material: CD4+ T cells from blood, cultured in vitro. This chain joins TRBV6-2 or TRBV6-3 and TRBJ2-3, with 8 nucleotides matching TRBD2. The receptor was derived from a human donor who had recovered from COVID-19. DNA of the CDR3: TGTGCCAGCAGTTCTCGGGGGGGGACCACAGATACGCAGTATTTT. This sequence encodes CASSSRGGTTDTQYF.